This is a list of T cell receptor beta chains from one sample in a study of T cell responses to AZD1222 COVID-19 vaccine. Some clones are missing from TCRdb's copy, which holds only in-frame ones; the method was immunoSEQ multiplex PCR. The sample records 150,000 to 200,000 clones, almost 95% being singletons. This specimen was peripheral blood, taken on day 0 of AZD1222 vaccination. All receptors come from an adult in good health. CDR3s include the opening cysteine and the closing phenylalanine or tryptophan. D genes are given only for firm matches. The size of a clone is reported for some rows only, either as once, few or many, or as a class for expanded clones.

J: TRBJ2-3; size: NA; D: NA; V: TRBV3-1/TRBV3-2; CDR3: CASSGASRDTQYF; DNA: TGTGCCAGCAGCGGGGCCTCGCGGGATACGCAGTATTTT
J: TRBJ2-2; size: NA; D: TRBD2; V: TRBV10-1; CDR3: CASSELAGVTTGELFF; DNA: TGCGCCAGCAGTGAATTAGCGGGAGTTACGACCGGGGAGCTGTTTTTT
J: TRBJ1-4; size: NA; D: TRBD1; V: TRBV2; CDR3: CASSSGTGREKLFF; DNA: TGTGCCAGCAGCTCCGGGACAGGGCGGGAAAAACTGTTTTTT
J: TRBJ1-1; size: NA; D: NA; V: TRBV18; CDR3: CASSTALGKNTEAFF; DNA: TGTGCCAGCTCAACCGCGTTAGGGAAGAACACTGAAGCTTTCTTT
J: TRBJ2-3; size: once; D: NA; V: TRBV7-9; CDR3: CASSVGQISTDTQYF; DNA: TGTGCCAGCAGTGTCGGACAGATAAGCACAGATACGCAGTATTTT
J: TRBJ1-6; size: NA; D: NA; V: TRBV14; CDR3: CASSQSSENSPLHF; DNA: TGTGCCAGCAGCCAGAGCAGTGAAAATTCACCCCTCCACTTT
J: TRBJ2-1; size: NA; D: NA; V: TRBV7-6; CDR3: CASSWDSPYNEQFF; DNA: TGTGCCAGCAGCTGGGACTCCCCCTACAATGAGCAGTTCTTC
J: TRBJ1-2; size: NA; D: TRBD1; V: TRBV6-6; CDR3: CASRSTGTGGSGYTF; DNA: TGTGCCAGCAGATCTACCGGGACAGGGGGCTCTGGCTACACCTTC
J: TRBJ1-3; size: NA; D: NA; V: TRBV7-9; CDR3: CASSLRSSGNTIYF; DNA: TGTGCCAGCAGCCTGAGGTCCTCTGGAAACACCATATATTTT
J: TRBJ2-1; size: NA; D: TRBD2; V: TRBV28; CDR3: CASSSPSSGRANEQFF; DNA: TGTGCCAGCAGTTCACCTTCTAGCGGGAGGGCCAATGAGCAGTTCTTC
J: TRBJ2-5; size: few; D: TRBD2; V: TRBV4-2; CDR3: CASSQNVAGGNQETQYF; DNA: TGTGCCAGCAGCCAAAACGTAGCGGGGGGAAACCAAGAGACCCAGTACTTC
J: TRBJ2-1; size: NA; D: TRBD2; V: TRBV11-1; CDR3: CASSRRTSEYNEQFF; DNA: TGTGCCAGCAGCCGCCGGACTAGCGAGTACAATGAGCAGTTCTTC
J: TRBJ1-4; size: NA; D: NA; V: TRBV18; CDR3: CASSPDQGATNEKLFF; DNA: TGTGCCAGCTCACCAGATCAGGGTGCAACTAATGAAAAACTGTTTTTT
J: TRBJ1-1; size: NA; D: TRBD1; V: TRBV27; CDR3: CASMTGGTEAFF; DNA: TGTGCCAGCATGACAGGGGGCACTGAAGCTTTCTTT
J: TRBJ1-1; size: once; D: NA; V: TRBV5-6; CDR3: CASSLDGTEAFF; DNA: TGTGCCAGCAGCTTGGATGGCACTGAAGCTTTCTTT
J: TRBJ1-4; size: NA; D: NA; V: TRBV6-5; CDR3: CASSYPTATNEKLFF; DNA: TGTGCCAGCAGTTACCCGACAGCAACTAATGAAAAACTGTTTTTT
J: TRBJ2-7; size: NA; D: NA; V: TRBV4-1; CDR3: CASSHIDLGTYEQYF; DNA: TGCGCCAGCAGCCACATAGACCTCGGGACCTACGAGCAGTACTTC
J: TRBJ2-1; size: NA; D: TRBD2; V: TRBV6-5; CDR3: CASMAGGPNEQFF; DNA: TGTGCCAGCATGGCGGGAGGGCCGAATGAGCAGTTCTTC